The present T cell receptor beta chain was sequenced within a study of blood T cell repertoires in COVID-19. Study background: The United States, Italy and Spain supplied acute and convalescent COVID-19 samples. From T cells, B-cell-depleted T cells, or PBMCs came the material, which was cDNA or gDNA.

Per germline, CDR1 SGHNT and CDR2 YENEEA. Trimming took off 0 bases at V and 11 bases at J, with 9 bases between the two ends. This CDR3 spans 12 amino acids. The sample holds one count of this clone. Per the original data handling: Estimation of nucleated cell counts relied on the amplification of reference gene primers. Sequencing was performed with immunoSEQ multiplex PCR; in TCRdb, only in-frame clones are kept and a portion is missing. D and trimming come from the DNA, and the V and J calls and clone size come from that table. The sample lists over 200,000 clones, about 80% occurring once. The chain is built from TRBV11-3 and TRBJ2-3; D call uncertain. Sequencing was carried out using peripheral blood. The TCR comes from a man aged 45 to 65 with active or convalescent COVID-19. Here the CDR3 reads CASSLEGKRQYF. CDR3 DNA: TGTGCCAGCAGCTTAGAGGGCAAGAGGCAGTATTTT.